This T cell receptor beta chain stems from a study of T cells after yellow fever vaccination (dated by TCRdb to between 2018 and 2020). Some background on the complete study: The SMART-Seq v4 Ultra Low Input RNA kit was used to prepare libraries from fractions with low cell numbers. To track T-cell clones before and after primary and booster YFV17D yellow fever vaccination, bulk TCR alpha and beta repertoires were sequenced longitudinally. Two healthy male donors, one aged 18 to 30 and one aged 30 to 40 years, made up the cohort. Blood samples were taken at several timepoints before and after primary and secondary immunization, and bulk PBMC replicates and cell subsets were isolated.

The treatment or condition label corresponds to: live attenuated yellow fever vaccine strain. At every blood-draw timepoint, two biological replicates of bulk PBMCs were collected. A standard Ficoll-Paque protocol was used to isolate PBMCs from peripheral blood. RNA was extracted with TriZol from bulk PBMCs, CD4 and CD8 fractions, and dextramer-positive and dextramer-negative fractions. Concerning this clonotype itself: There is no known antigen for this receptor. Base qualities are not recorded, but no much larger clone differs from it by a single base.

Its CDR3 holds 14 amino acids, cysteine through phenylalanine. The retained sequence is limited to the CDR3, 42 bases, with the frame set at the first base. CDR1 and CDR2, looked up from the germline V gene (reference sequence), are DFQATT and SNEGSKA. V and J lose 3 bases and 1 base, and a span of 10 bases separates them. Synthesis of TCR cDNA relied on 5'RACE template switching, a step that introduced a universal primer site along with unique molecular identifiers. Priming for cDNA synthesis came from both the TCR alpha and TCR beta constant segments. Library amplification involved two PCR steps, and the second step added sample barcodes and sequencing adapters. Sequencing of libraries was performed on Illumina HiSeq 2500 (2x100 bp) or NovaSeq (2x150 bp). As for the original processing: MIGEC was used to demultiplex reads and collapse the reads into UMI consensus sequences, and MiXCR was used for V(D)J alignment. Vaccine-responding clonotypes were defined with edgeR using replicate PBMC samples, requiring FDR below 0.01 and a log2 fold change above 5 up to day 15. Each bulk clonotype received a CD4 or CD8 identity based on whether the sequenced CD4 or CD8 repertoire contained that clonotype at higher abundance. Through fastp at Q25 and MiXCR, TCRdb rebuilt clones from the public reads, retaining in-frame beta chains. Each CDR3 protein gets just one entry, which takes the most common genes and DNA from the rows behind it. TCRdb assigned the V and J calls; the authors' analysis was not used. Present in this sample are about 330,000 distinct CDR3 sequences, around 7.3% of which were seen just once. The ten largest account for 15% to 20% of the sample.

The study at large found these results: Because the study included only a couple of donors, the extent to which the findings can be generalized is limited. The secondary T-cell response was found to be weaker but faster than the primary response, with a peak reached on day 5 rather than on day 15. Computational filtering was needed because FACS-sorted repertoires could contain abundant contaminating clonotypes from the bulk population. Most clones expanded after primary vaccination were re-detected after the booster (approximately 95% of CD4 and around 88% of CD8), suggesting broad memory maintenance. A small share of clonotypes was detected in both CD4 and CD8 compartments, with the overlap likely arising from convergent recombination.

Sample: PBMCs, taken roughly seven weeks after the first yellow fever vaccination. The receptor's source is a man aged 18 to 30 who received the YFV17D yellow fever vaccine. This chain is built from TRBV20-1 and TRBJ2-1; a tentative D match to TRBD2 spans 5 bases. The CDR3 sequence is CSASSEGSYNEQFF. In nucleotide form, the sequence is TGCAGTGCTAGTAGCGAGGGATCCTACAATGAGCAGTTCTTC.